This T cell receptor beta chain was captured in a study of shared clonotypes between healthy human individuals (dated by TCRdb to the early 2020s). Context from the whole study: A couple of women and three men aged 18 to 49 years were included in the cohort. To estimate repertoire size and how much clonotype sharing occurs between individuals, the study deeply sequenced the blood TCR repertoires of a handful of healthy adults. Per donor, leukapheresis produced somewhere between about 0.9 and 10 billion PBMCs. To increase sequencing depth and limit assay-specific biases, TCR repertoire library preparation and sequencing were carried out by different laboratories using diverse techniques.

About this clone: What this receptor recognizes is not known. Base quality data are lacking; no much larger clone is found one base away.

The junction shows trimming of 5 bases on V and 6 bases on J, plus 15 bases between the germline ends. From cysteine to phenylalanine, the CDR3 is 14 amino acids long. The sequence is cut down to CDR3 DNA, 42 bases in frame from base 1. The germline V gene (reference sequence) sets CDR1 to SEHNR and CDR2 to FQNEAQ. Here is what the overall study found, with its caveats: Pairwise subsampling indicated that sequencing depth was expected to affect the degree of clonotype sharing among donors. The small number of donors limited the genetic and exposure-history diversity represented. Only blood was sampled, and tissue TCR repertoires likely differ from those in blood.

Healthy HIV-negative adults with no recently reported acute infections or vaccinations were included as donors. All donors were Caucasian adults living in Nashville, Tennessee, USA. In the unsorted samples, around 81 million PBMCs were counted, and genomic DNA was extracted using the QIAamp DNA Blood Mini kit. Blood was obtained by leukapheresis, after which PBMCs were separated by Ficoll-Histopaque density gradient centrifugation and cryopreserved in liquid nitrogen vapor phase. Using the deep immunoSEQ assay, TCR CDR3 regions were amplified from genomic DNA by multiplex PCR. Extracted genomic DNA from each cell subset was distributed evenly across all wells of several immunoSEQ 96-well plates, and each plate was treated as a replicate. For unsorted PBMC, approximately 0.3 ug of genomic DNA, equivalent to around 33,000 T cell genomes, went into each replicate PCR. Ten immunoSEQ deep assay plates were used to sequence the unsorted PBMC genomic DNA. Purified libraries were measured with a Qubit 3.0 fluorometer, size-checked on a Bioanalyzer 2100, and measured again with the KAPA Library Quantification kit. Every immunoSEQ 96-well plate was sequenced on a dedicated single-read 150-cycle Illumina NextSeq 550 flow cell. Under the source paper's analysis protocol: Because the immunoSEQ output held only junctional sequences and lacked quality scores, the filtering could not match the filtering applied to full-length reads. To assign V/J genes and CDR3, sequences were annotated using PyIR, a Python wrapper for IgBLAST v1.9, with IMGT germline references. Reads were removed for weak V/J assignments (E-value above 1e-6), missing CDR3, stop codons, out-of-frame junctions, or ambiguous translated residues. V3J clonotypes were defined as sequences sharing the same inferred V gene, J gene, and CDR3 amino acid sequence. Percentage overlap between repertoires was computed as shared unique clonotypes divided by the size of the smaller repertoire. Three approaches were used to assess repertoire richness: RTK rarefaction, the Chao1 estimator, and Recon v2.1 estimates of unobserved clonotypes. In its TCRdb copy, this immuneACCESS table keeps in-frame sequences only and misses some clones. Where compared with another copy, unresolved V genes explain less than half of these, and the others have no known cause. V and J calls plus clone size are reproduced from that table; the DNA served to infer D and trimming. In all, the sample holds around 440,000 clones, and over 60% of those were seen once. Around 12% of the sample belongs to the ten largest clones.

This TCR was recovered from a woman aged 40-49 years in good health. Some clones in this sample may be carry-over from other donors' samples. The source material was PBMCs. The chain is assembled from TRBV7-9 and TRBJ2-3; the D region is possibly TRBD1 or TRBD2, each matching across 6 bases. The CDR3 here reads CASSPKWGADTQYF. At the DNA level, the sequence is TGTGCCAGCAGCCCCAAATGGGGGGCCGATACGCAGTATTTT. The full variable domain, completed from the reference TRBV7-9 and TRBJ2-3 proteins outside the CDR3, reads DTGVSQNPRHKITKRGQNVTFRCDPISEHNRLYWYRQTLGQGPEFLTYFQNEAQLEKSRLLSDRFSAERPKGSFSTLEIQRTEQGDSAMYLCASSPKWGADTQYFGPGTRLTVL.